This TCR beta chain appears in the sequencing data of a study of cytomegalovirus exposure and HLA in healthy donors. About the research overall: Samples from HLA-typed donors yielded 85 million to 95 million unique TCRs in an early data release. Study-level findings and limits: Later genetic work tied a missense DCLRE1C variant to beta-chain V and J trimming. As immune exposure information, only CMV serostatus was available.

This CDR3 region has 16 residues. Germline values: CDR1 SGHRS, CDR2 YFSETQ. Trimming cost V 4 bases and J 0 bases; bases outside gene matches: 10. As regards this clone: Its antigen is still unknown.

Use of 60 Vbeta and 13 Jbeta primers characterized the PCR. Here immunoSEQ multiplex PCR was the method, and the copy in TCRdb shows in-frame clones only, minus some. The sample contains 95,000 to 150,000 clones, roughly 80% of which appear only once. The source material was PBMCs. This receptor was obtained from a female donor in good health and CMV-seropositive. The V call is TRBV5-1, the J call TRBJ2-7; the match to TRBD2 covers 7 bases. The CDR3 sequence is CASSQPPGGSSYEQYF. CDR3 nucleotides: TGCGCCAGCAGCCAACCCCCGGGCGGGAGCTCCTACGAGCAGTACTTC. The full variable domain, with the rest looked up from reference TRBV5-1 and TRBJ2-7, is KAGVTQTPRYLIKTRGQQVTLSCSPISGHRSVSWYQQTPGQGLQFLFEYFSETQRNKGNFPGRFSGRQFSNSRSEMNVSTLELGDSALYLCASSQPPGGSSYEQYFGPGTRLTVT.